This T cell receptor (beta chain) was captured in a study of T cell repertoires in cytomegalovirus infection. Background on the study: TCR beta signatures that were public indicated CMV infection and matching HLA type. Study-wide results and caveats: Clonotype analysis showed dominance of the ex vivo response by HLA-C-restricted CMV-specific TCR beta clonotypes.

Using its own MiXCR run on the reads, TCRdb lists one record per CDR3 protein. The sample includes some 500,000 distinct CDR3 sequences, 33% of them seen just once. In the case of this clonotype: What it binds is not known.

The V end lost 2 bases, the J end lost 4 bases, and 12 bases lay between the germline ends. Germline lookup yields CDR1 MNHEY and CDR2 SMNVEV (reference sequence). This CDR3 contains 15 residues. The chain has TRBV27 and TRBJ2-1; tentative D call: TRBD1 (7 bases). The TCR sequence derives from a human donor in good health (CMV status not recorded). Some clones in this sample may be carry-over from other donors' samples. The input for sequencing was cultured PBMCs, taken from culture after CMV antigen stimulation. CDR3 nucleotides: TGTGCCAGCAGTTTAGGAGGGACAGCTTACAATGAGCAGTTCTTC. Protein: CASSLGGTAYNEQFF.